The 4 T cell receptor beta chains below were found in one sample sequenced in a study of T cells in Graves' hyperthyroidism and ophthalmopathy. Regions amplified from RNA transcripts were the TCR beta CDR3 regions. First-round RT-PCR of the TCR CDR3 relied on the HTBI primer set. In TCRdb, the multiplex PCR reads were re-called with MiXCR into one record per CDR3 protein. The sample shows more than 350,000 distinct CDR3 sequences, around 15% of them seen only once. Sequenced sample: blood. The receptor source for this set is a woman aged 55-69 years with Graves' ophthalmopathy.

This clonotype was counted many times. This chain uses TRBV3-1 with TRBJ2-1; tentative D call: TRBD2 (6 bases). V was shortened by 4 bases and J by 5 bases, with 15 bases between the two germline ends. Germline V gene data show CDR1 as LGHDT and CDR2 as YNNKEL (reference sequence). The CDR3 is 15 residues long. CDR3 in amino acids: CASSPEGWTNNEQFF. DNA of the CDR3: TGTGCCAGCAGCCCCGAGGGGTGGACTAACAATGAGCAGTTCTTC.

The table lists this clonotype with many counts. The chain recombines TRBV5-1 with TRBJ2-4; 9 positions agree with TRBD1. CDR1 is SGHRS, CDR2 YFSETQ, per germline. With V trimmed by 3 bases and J by 6 bases, 4 bases remained unmatched. This CDR3 comprises 14 residues. CDR3 region: CASSSDRGANIQYF. The CDR3 DNA follows: TGCGCCAGCAGCTCCGACAGGGGGGCAAACATTCAGTACTTC.

This clonotype was counted ten times or more. The J gene is TRBJ2-3, the V gene TRBV20-1; D remains ambiguous. The CDR3 loop spans 14 amino acids. Germline loops: CDR1 DFQATT, CDR2 SNEGSKA (reference sequence). Trimming shortened V by 3 bases and J by 0 bases, and 10 bases separated the two germline ends. As DNA, the CDR3 is TGCAGTGCTAGGGACGGAACTAGCACAGATACGCAGTATTTT. Protein sequence: CSARDGTSTDTQYF.

This clonotype was found many times. One junction end does not reproduce the germline sequence, and a read error may be involved. The chain couples TRBV5-1 to TRBJ2-5; D gene unclear. The CDR3 loop spans 11 amino acids. CDR1 and CDR2 (germline): SGHRS, YFSETQ. The CDR3 sequence is CASSFRETQYF. The CDR3 nucleotides read TGTGCCAGCAGTTTTCGAGAGACCCAGTACTTC.